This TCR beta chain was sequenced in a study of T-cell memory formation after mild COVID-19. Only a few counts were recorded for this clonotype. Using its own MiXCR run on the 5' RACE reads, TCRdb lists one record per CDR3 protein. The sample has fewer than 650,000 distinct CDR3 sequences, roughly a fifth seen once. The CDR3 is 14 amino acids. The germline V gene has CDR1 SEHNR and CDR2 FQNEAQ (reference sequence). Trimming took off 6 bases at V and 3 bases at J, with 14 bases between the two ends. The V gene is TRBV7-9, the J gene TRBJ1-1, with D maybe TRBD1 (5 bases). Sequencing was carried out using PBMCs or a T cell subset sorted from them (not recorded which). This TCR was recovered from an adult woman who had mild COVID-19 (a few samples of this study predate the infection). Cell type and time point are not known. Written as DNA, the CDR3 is TGTGCCAGCAGGCCAACCGGGACGGACACTGAAGCTTTCTTT. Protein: CASRPTGTDTEAFF. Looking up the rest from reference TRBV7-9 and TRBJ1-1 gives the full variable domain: DTGVSQNPRHKITKRGQNVTFRCDPISEHNRLYWYRQTLGQGPEFLTYFQNEAQLEKSRLLSDRFSAERPKGSFSTLEIQRTEQGDSAMYLCASRPTGTDTEAFFGQGTRLTVV.